The rows below give T cell receptor beta chains drawn from one sample of a study of CD8+CD57+ T cells in acquired aplastic anemia. TCRdb re-derived calls from the reads in MiXCR, one entry per CDR3 protein. The sample contains approximately 180,000 distinct CDR3 sequences, around 60% of which appear only once. Sequencing was carried out using sorted CD4+, CD8+, or CD8+CD57+ T cells (not recorded which) from PBMCs. These receptors were obtained from a human donor with aplastic anemia. The conserved cysteine and the conserved F or W are not part of the CDR3 here.

J: TRBJ2-1
V: TRBV10-3
CDR3: ASSEQGFYDEQF

J: TRBJ1-1
V: TRBV27
CDR3: ASSLDGPGTEAF

J: TRBJ1-1
V: TRBV12-3/TRBV12-4
CDR3: ASSLQGTNEAF

J: TRBJ1-2
V: TRBV7-9
CDR3: ASSLGSEGQGDYGYT

J: TRBJ2-1
V: TRBV30
CDR3: AWSRTGFSDEQF

J: TRBJ1-5
V: TRBV9
CDR3: ASSASNSNQPQH

J: TRBJ2-1
V: TRBV12-3/TRBV12-4
CDR3: ASSPSSLNDEQF

J: TRBJ2-5
V: TRBV7-2
CDR3: ASSQGQGRETQY

J: TRBJ1-1
V: TRBV15
CDR3: ATSRDNRGQGGRNTEAF

J: TRBJ2-3
V: TRBV20-1
CDR3: SAPYRGGADTQY

J: TRBJ2-5
V: TRBV5-1
CDR3: ASSLGIQEETQY

J: TRBJ2-7
V: TRBV2
CDR3: ASIPDRARHAEQY

J: TRBJ1-1
V: TRBV19
CDR3: ASSMGGSTEAF

J: TRBJ2-7
V: TRBV9
CDR3: ASSVASSLGYEQY

J: TRBJ2-1
V: TRBV29-1
CDR3: SVEDGLVPEQF

J: TRBJ2-1
V: TRBV7-9
CDR3: ASSLALNEQF

J: TRBJ1-2
V: TRBV25-1
CDR3: ASRDSNYGYT

J: TRBJ2-3
V: TRBV19
CDR3: ASSPWAGSTDTQY

J: TRBJ1-2
V: TRBV24-1
CDR3: ATSGTGANGYT

J: TRBJ2-1
V: TRBV20-1
CDR3: SARGSSLVQF

J: TRBJ2-2
V: TRBV7-9
CDR3: ASSLRAGELF

J: TRBJ1-2
V: TRBV12-3/TRBV12-4
CDR3: ASSLGRYNT

J: TRBJ1-5
V: TRBV9
CDR3: ASSFRGPPGNQPQH

J: TRBJ1-6
V: TRBV5-6
CDR3: ASSLGGTPLH

J: TRBJ2-5
V: TRBV3-1
CDR3: ASSQDSGRKETQY

J: TRBJ2-2
V: TRBV29-1
CDR3: SVAWPNGELF

J: TRBJ1-6
V: TRBV20-1
CDR3: SVRTPDSPLH

J: TRBJ2-1
V: TRBV5-1
CDR3: ASSRGTVSSDEQF

J: TRBJ1-2
V: TRBV7-9
CDR3: ASSYGTQQNYGYT

J: TRBJ1-2
V: TRBV9
CDR3: ASDTPGTVYGYT

J: TRBJ2-1
V: TRBV24-1
CDR3: ATSDSSGGNNEQF

J: TRBJ2-7
V: TRBV5-5
CDR3: ASNNGPVTYEQY

J: TRBJ2-7
V: TRBV10-3
CDR3: AISDGYEQY

J: TRBJ2-7
V: TRBV12-3/TRBV12-4
CDR3: ASSATGTYEQY

J: TRBJ1-5
V: TRBV6-4
CDR3: ASSDDSNQPRH

J: TRBJ2-5
V: TRBV10-3
CDR3: AISEGGVQETQY

J: TRBJ2-7
V: TRBV20-1
CDR3: SATSGGIYEQY

J: TRBJ2-5
V: TRBV7-9
CDR3: ASSLTSKETQY

J: TRBJ1-5
V: TRBV19
CDR3: ASSIRDTYGGNQPQH